These T cell receptor beta chains were read from a single sample in a study of OX40 agonist ivuxolimab in advanced cancers. Data came from immunoSEQ multiplex PCR; TCRdb stores just in-frame clones and leaves some out. The table records approximately 81,000 clones, roughly 80% of them present only once. The source was CD4+ or CD8+ T cells sorted from blood, collected in a trial of the OX40 agonist ivuxolimab. These receptors were obtained from an adult with an advanced solid tumor such as melanoma, head and neck, liver or kidney cancer. The CDR3 runs from the conserved cysteine through the conserved F or W. D genes are given only for firm matches. Only part of the rows carry a size: once, few, many, or a class if the clone is expanded.

D,size,V,J,DNA,CDR3
-,once,TRBV9,TRBJ1-1,TGTGCCAGCAGCGTAGACGGGGTCATGAACACTGAAGCTTTCTTT,CASSVDGVMNTEAFF
-,-,TRBV4-2,TRBJ2-1,TGTGCCAGCAGCAACCGGGACCGTGTCAATGTCTTC,CASSNRDRVNVF
-,-,TRBV5-6,TRBJ1-6,TGTGCCAGCAGCTTGGCCCCATGGGGTAATTCACCCCTCCACTTT,CASSLAPWGNSPLHF
-,-,TRBV5-4,TRBJ1-1,TGTGCCAGCAGCCAAGCGGGCCTGAACACTGAAGCTTTCTTT,CASSQAGLNTEAFF
TRBD1,-,TRBV5-6,TRBJ1-6,TGTGCCAGCAGCCGACAGGGGTTGAGTGTTGATTCACCCCTCCACTTT,CASSRQGLSVDSPLHF
TRBD1,-,TRBV6-6,TRBJ2-7,TGTGCCAGCAGTTACTCCGACAGGGGGTACGAGCAGTACTTC,CASSYSDRGYEQYF
-,-,TRBV5-4,TRBJ1-2,TGTGCCAGCAGCTTGGAGGCGTTATACTATGGCTACACCTTC,CASSLEALYYGYTF
-,-,TRBV5-4,TRBJ2-2,TGTGCCAGCAGCAGAACAGGGTTGGCCGGGGAGCTGTTTTTT,CASSRTGLAGELFF
-,-,TRBV4-3,TRBJ2-3,TGCGCCAGCAGCCAAGATAAGGGGAGCGGAGATACGCAGTATTTT,CASSQDKGSGDTQYF
-,once,TRBV6-5,TRBJ2-1,TGTGCCAGCAGGCCCGGGACCCACGTCAATGAGCAGTTCTTC,CASRPGTHVNEQFF
-,-,TRBV5-1,TRBJ2-1,TGCGCCAGCAGCTTGGGGGGACCCTACAATGAGCAGTTCTTC,CASSLGGPYNEQFF
-,-,TRBV6-6,TRBJ1-1,TGTGCCAGCAGAGGGGGGGGGTGGACTGAAGCTTTCTTT,CASRGGGWTEAFF
TRBD1,-,TRBV27,TRBJ1-4,TGTGCCAGCAGTAAGGGACAGGGGAGGGATGAAAAACTGTTTTTT,CASSKGQGRDEKLFF
-,-,TRBV18,TRBJ1-1,TGTGCCAGCTCACCGGTTACTACGGTGGCTGAAGCTTTCTTT,CASSPVTTVAEAFF
TRBD1,-,TRBV6-4,TRBJ2-4,TGTGCCAGCAGTGAGGCAGGGGGCTCGGACATTCAGTACTTC,CASSEAGGSDIQYF
-,-,TRBV7-2,TRBJ2-1,TGTGCCAGCAGCTCAATGGGCAGCTCCTACAATGAGCAGTTCTTC,CASSSMGSSYNEQFF
-,-,TRBV4-1,TRBJ2-7,TGCGCCAGCAGACCCCCGGGGACGGTTGGCCACGAGCAGTACTTC,CASRPPGTVGHEQYF
-,-,TRBV7-8,TRBJ2-2,TGTGCCAGCAGCTTAGGGTCACTGAACACCGGGGAGCTGTTTTTT,CASSLGSLNTGELFF
-,-,TRBV11-1,TRBJ2-3,TGTGCCAGCACCACCGTTAGTGGTTATAGCACAGATACGCAGTATTTT,CASTTVSGYSTDTQYF